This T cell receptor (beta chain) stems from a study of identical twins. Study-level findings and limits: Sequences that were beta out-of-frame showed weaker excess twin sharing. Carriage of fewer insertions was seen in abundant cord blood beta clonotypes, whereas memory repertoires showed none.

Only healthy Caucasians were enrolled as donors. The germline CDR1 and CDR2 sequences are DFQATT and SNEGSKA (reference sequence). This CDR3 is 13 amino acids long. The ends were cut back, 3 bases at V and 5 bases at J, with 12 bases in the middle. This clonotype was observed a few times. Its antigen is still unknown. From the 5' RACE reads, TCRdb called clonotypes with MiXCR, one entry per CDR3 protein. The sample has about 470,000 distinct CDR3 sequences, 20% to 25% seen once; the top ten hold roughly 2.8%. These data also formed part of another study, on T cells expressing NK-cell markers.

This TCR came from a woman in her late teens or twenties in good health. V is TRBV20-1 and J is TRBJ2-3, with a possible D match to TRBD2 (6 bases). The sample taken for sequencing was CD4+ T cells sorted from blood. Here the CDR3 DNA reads TGCAGTGCTAGGGCTAGCGTGTTAGATACGCAGTATTTT. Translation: CSARASVLDTQYF.